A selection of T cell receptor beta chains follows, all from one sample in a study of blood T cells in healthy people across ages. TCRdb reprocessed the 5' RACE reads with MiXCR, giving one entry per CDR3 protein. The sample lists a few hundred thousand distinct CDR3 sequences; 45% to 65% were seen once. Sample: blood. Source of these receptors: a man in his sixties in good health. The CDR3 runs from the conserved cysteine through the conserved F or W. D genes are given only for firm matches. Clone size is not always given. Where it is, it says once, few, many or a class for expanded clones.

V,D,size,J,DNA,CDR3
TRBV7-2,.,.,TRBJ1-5,TGTGCCAGCAGCTTAGGGGCAGGGCGGGGTCAGCCCCAGCATTTT,CASSLGAGRGQPQHF
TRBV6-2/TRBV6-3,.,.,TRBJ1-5,TGTGCCAGCAGTCCCAAGACAGGACTCAATCAGCCCCAGCATTTT,CASSPKTGLNQPQHF
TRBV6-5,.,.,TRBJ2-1,TGTGCCAGCAGTTTTGGGGACAATGAGCAGTTCTTC,CASSFGDNEQFF
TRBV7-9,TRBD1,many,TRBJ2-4,TGTGCCAGCAGCGCCGGGGACAGGGGAACCAAAAACATTCAGTACTTC,CASSAGDRGTKNIQYF
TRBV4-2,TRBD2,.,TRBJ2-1,TGTGCCAGCAGCCAAGATCGAACGGGAGGGCGTATCCATCCGTTCTTC,CASSQDRTGGRIHPFF
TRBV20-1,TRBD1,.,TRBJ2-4,TGCAGTGCTCTTAGGCGGGACAGGGGTGACATTCAGTACTTC,CSALRRDRGDIQYF
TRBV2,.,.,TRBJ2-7,TGTGCCAGCAAGAGCCCCTACGAGCAGTACTTC,CASKSPYEQYF
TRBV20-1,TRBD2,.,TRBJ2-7,TGCAGTGCTACCACCCCGGGACTAGCGTCCTACGAGCAGTACTTC,CSATTPGLASYEQYF
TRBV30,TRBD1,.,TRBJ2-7,TGTGCCTGGAGCGCTACCGGGACAGGGGCCTACGAGCAGTACTTC,CAWSATGTGAYEQYF
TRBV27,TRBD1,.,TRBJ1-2,TGTGCCAGCAGCCCACAGGGGCAAGCTAACTATGGCTGCACCTTC,CASSPQGQANYGCTF
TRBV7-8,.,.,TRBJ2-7,TGTGCCAGCAGCCCACAGGGACAACTACCCTACGAGCAGTACTTC,CASSPQGQLPYEQYF
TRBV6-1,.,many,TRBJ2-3,TGTGCCAGCAGTGGGGAAGGGCTAGCTTTCGGGTATTTT,CASSGEGLAFGYF
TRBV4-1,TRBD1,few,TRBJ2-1,TGCGCCAGCAGCCAAGACGGGACAGGGGATGGGCAGTTCTTC,CASSQDGTGDGQFF
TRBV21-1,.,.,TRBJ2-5,TGTGCCAGCAGCTCCCGACATGTCCAAGAGACCCAGTACTTC,CASSSRHVQETQYF
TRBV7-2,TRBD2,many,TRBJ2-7,TGTGCCAGCAGCTTAGCGCCGTCGACTAGCGGCCAGTACTTC,CASSLAPSTSGQYF
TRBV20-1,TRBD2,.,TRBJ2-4,TGCAGTGCTAGAGGGGCGGGAGGGCTTTTTCGGGAGCAGTACTTC,CSARGAGGLFREQYF
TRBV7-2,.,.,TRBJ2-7,TGTGCCAGCAGCTTAAAACCGGGACCCTACGAGCAGTACTTC,CASSLKPGPYEQYF
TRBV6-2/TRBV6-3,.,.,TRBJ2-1,TGTGCCAGCAGTTACCCGGGGATCGGTCTAGCGACCTACAATGAGCAGTTCTTC,CASSYPGIGLATYNEQFF
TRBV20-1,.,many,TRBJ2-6,TGCAGTGCTAGTTACGGTTCGGGGACTGGGGCCAACGTCCTGACTTTC,CSASYGSGTGANVLTF
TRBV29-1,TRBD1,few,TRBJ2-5,TGCAGCTGCCACCGGACAGGGGTGGAAGAGACCCAGTACTTC,CSCHRTGVEETQYF
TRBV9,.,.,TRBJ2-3,TGTGCCAGCAGCGCCAGTCCCACGACCACAGATACGCAGTATTTT,CASSASPTTTDTQYF
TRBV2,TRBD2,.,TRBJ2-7,TGTGCCAGCAGCCCACTATCGGGACTAACAATTTACTACGAGCAGTACTTC,CASSPLSGLTIYYEQYF
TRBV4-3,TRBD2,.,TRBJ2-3,TGCGCCAGCAGCCAAGATGCCCAGGGAGGGGGCACAGATACGCAGTATTTT,CASSQDAQGGGTDTQYF
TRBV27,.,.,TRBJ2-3,TGTGCCAGCAGTTTACGGGGTTATAGCACAGATACGCAGTATTTT,CASSLRGYSTDTQYF
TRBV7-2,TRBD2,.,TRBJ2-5,TGTGCCAGCAGCCTGGGACTAGCGGGGTACAATGAGCAGTACTTC,CASSLGLAGYNEQYF
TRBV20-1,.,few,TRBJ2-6,TGCAGTGCTATCGATCGTGGGGCCAACGTCCTGACTTTC,CSAIDRGANVLTF
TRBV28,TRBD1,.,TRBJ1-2,TGTGCCAGCAGTTTTACGACAGGGGGGGGCTATGGCTACACCTTC,CASSFTTGGGYGYTF
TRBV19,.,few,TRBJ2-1,TGTGCCAGTAGTATAAGATACCCGGGGCATGAGCAGTTCTTC,CASSIRYPGHEQFF
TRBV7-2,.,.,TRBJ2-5,TGTGCCAGCAGAGCTGTGGGAAAAGAGACCCAGTACTTC,CASRAVGKETQYF
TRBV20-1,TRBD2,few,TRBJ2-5,TGCAGTGCCAGTAGACTAGCGGGGGGGCGAGAGACCCAGTACTTC,CSASRLAGGRETQYF
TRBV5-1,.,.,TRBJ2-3,TGCGCCAGCAGCCCCGAGAGCCCTAGCACAGATACGCAGTATTTT,CASSPESPSTDTQYF
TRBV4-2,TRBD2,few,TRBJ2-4,TGTGCCAGCAGCCCAGCCGCCCGAACTAGCGGGGCGGACATTCAGTACTTC,CASSPAARTSGADIQYF
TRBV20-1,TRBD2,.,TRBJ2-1,TGCAGTGCTTGGCCGGGGGAGCGGGGGGTCTACAATGAGCAGTTCTTC,CSAWPGERGVYNEQFF
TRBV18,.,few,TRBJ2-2,TGTGCCAGCTCACGGGACGGATCGAACACCGGGGAGCTGTTTTTT,CASSRDGSNTGELFF
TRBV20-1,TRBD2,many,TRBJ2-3,TGCAGTGCCCGGACCCCTAGCGGGGGAATCACAGATACGCAGTATTTT,CSARTPSGGITDTQYF
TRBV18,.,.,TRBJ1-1,TGTGCCAGCTCACGCTCGGGGGTGGACACTGAAGCTTTCTTT,CASSRSGVDTEAFF
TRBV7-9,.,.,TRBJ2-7,TGTGCCAGCGGACGGGGCGAATTCTACGAGCAGTACTTC,CASGRGEFYEQYF
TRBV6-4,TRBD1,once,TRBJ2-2,TGTGCCAGCAGTGACACAGGGGTCAGCCATACCGGGGAGCTGTTTTTT,CASSDTGVSHTGELFF
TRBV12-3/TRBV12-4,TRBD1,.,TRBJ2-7,TGTGCCAGCAGTTTTCCGGCCGGGGACAGGGGCTACGAGCAGTACTTC,CASSFPAGDRGYEQYF
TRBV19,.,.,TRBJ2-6,TGTGCCAGTACCCTAATGGCCTCTGGGGCCAACGTCCTGACTTTC,CASTLMASGANVLTF
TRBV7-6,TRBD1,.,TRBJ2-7,TGTGCCAGCAGGTTAGACGAAGGCAGGGGGCACGAGCAGTACTTC,CASRLDEGRGHEQYF
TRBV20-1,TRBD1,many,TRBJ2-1,TGCAGTGCTAAGACAGGGGGCGCGTCCAATGAGCAGTTCTTC,CSAKTGGASNEQFF
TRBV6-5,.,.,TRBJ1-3,TGTGCCAGCAGTTACTCCCACCGACAGTTTTTCTCTGGAAACACCATATATTTT,CASSYSHRQFFSGNTIYF
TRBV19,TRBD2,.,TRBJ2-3,TGTGCCAGTAGTAGAAGGGCTAGCGGTCCGGATACGCAGTATTTT,CASSRRASGPDTQYF
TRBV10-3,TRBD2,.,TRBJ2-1,TGTGCCATCGCGAGTAGCGGGAGGGCCGCTTCCTACAATGAGCAGTTCTTC,CAIASSGRAASYNEQFF
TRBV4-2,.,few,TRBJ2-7,TGTGCCAGCAGCCGAGAGTGGGGGAGTGAGACCTACGAGCAGTACTTC,CASSREWGSETYEQYF
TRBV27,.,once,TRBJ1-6,TGTGCCACCTCAAGGGCCGAACGTAATTCACCCCTCCACTTT,CATSRAERNSPLHF
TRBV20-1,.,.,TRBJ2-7,TGCAGTGCTAGAGAGCAGGGTCTTACCTACGAGCAGTACTTC,CSAREQGLTYEQYF
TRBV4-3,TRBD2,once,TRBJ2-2,TGCGCCAGCAGCCAAGATTGGGGGGGCGGGGAGCTGTTTTTT,CASSQDWGGGELFF
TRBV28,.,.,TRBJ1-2,TGTGCCAGCAGTTCCGCCGCCGTACGATCCTATGGCTACACCTTC,CASSSAAVRSYGYTF
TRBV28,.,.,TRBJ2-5,TGTGCCAGCATCGCGGGATCAGAGGAGACCCAGTACTTC,CASIAGSEETQYF
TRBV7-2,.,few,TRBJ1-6,TGTGCCAGCAGCTTGGGGGAGCGGAATTCACCCCTCCACTTT,CASSLGERNSPLHF
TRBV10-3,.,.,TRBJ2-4,TGTGCCATCAGGGGGGGGCAACAAAACATTCAGTACTTC,CAIRGGQQNIQYF
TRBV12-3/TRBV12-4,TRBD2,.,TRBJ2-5,TGTGCCAGCAGTTTAGGGCCAGGGGGTAGCGGGAGGGCCGGGGAGCAGTACTTC,CASSLGPGGSGRAGEQYF
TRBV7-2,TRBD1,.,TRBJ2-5,TGTGCCAGCAGCTCGACAGGGTTGGAGACCCAGTACTTC,CASSSTGLETQYF
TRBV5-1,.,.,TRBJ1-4,TGCGCCAGCAGCCCCGACAGGCGACCGAATGAAAAACTGTTTTTT,CASSPDRRPNEKLFF
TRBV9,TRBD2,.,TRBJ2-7,TGTGCCAGCAGCCTGACTAGCGGTATCTACGAGCAGTACTTC,CASSLTSGIYEQYF